Presented here are 13 T cell receptor beta chains from one specimen sequenced in a study of cytomegalovirus exposure and HLA in healthy donors. Amplification used 60 Vbeta primers and 13 Jbeta primers. Assay: immunoSEQ multiplex PCR; the TCRdb copy retains only in-frame clones and omits some. The table has 90,000 to 110,000 clones, over 75% seen once. Sequencing used PBMCs. All receptors derive from a man aged 25 to 45 in good health and CMV-seropositive.

The chain carries TRBV5-6 and TRBJ2-5; the D gene is possibly TRBD1 (6 bases). The germline V gene has CDR1 SGHDT and CDR2 YYEEEE. The CDR3 runs 13 residues. V was clipped by 6 bases and J by 1 base, with 10 bases between them. The CDR3 sequence: CASTYRVQETQYF. Here the CDR3 DNA reads TGTGCCAGCACCTACAGGGTCCAAGAGACCCAGTACTTC.

The V and J genes are TRBV28 and TRBJ2-5, with TRBD2 matching 8 bases. The V gene end was trimmed by 8 bases and the J gene end by 1 base; junction bases not matched to a gene: 9. The CDR3 loop spans 15 amino acids. The germline V gene encodes CDR1 MDHEN and CDR2 SYDVKM. The CDR3, as DNA: TGTGCCAGCGGGGGGGGAGCGGGGGCCCAAGAGACCCAGTACTTC. Its translation is CASGGGAGAQETQYF.

This clone was counted once. This chain joins TRBV4-3 and TRBJ1-4; tentatively, D is TRBD1 (5 bases). Germline V gene data show CDR1 as LGHNA and CDR2 as YSLEER. CDR3 length equals 15 residues. Between the trimmed V and J ends, which lost 1 base and 7 bases, there was a span of 13 bases. The CDR3 sequence is CASSQGGGQGEKLFF. The CDR3 DNA reads as TGCGCCAGCAGCCAAGGGGGAGGGCAGGGTGAAAAACTGTTTTTT.

The gene calls are TRBV19 and TRBJ1-2, with TRBD1 matching over 10 bases. CDR1 LNHDA and CDR2 SQIVND come from the germline V gene (reference sequence). CDR3 length: 14 amino acids. Trimming cost V 5 bases and J 4 bases; bases outside gene matches: 4. The CDR3 sequence: CASSRTGGAYGYTF. Here the CDR3 DNA reads TGTGCCAGTAGTCGGACAGGGGGGGCCTATGGCTACACCTTC.

About this clone: Germline is not matched at one junction end, which may reflect a read error. This chain connects TRBV7-9 to TRBJ2-3, with D perhaps TRBD2 (5 bases). This CDR3 spans 19 amino acids. Germline CDR1 and CDR2: SEHNR and FQNEAQ (reference sequence). The CDR3 is CSSSLASRQYCGNTDTQYF. The CDR3 bases are TGTTCCAGCAGCTTAGCGTCGAGGCAGTATTGCGGTAACACAGATACGCAGTATTTT.

In the case of this clone: The identical CDR3 is also encoded by other nucleotide sequences in the sample. This rearrangement joins TRBV9 to TRBJ2-1, with 7 bases fitting TRBD2. Germline V gene sequence: CDR1 SGDLS, CDR2 YYNGEE. J gave up 0 bases and V 0 bases, and 0 bases lay outside the gene matches. CDR3 size: 15 residues. CDR3 DNA sequence: TGTGCCAGCAGCGTAGGGGGGGGCTCCTACAATGAGCAGTTCTTC. Encoded protein: CASSVGGGSYNEQFF.

In DNA, the CDR3 is TGTGCCATCAGTGATAGTCGGGGGGCTGGAGATACGCAGTATTTT. As protein: CAISDSRGAGDTQYF. J is TRBJ2-3 and V is TRBV10-3, with D perhaps matching TRBD2 (7 bases). This CDR3 comprises 15 residues. The germline V gene encodes CDR1 ENHRY and CDR2 SYGVKD. Deletions cut 3 bases from V and 5 bases from J, with 15 bases between.

This rearrangement joins TRBV2 to TRBJ2-7; D not resolved. The V gene lost 7 bases and the J gene lost 7 bases, with 17 bases spanning the gap. The germline V gene encodes CDR1 SNHLY and CDR2 FYNNEI. CDR3 length equals 13 residues. CDR3 DNA: TGTGCCAGCACCTCAGGCCCGTCTGGTGAGCAGTACTTC. This gives the protein CASTSGPSGEQYF.

The CDR3 sequence: CASTAEATNEKLFF. CDR3 sequence (DNA): TGTGCCAGTACCGCGGAAGCAACTAATGAAAAACTGTTTTTT. This chain joins TRBV19 and TRBJ1-4, with unresolved D. Trimming pared 7 bases from V and 0 bases from J, leaving 9 bases between. This CDR3 comprises 14 residues. Per the germline V gene, CDR1 is LNHDA and CDR2 is SQIVND (reference sequence).

This chain links TRBV5-6 with TRBJ2-4, with 7 bases matching TRBD2. The germline CDR1 and CDR2 sequences are SGHDT and YYEEEE. The CDR3 is made up of 15 amino acids. With V trimmed by 0 bases and J by 8 bases, 8 bases remained unmatched. CDR3 in DNA: TGTGCCAGCAGCTTGGTTAGCAGGGAGGGGTACATTCAGTACTTC. Amino acid sequence: CASSLVSREGYIQYF.

The rearrangement links TRBV19 to TRBJ2-1; 9 nucleotides agree with TRBD1. The CDR3 is 13 residues long. V shed 7 bases and J 8 bases; nucleotides not matched to a gene: 6. Germline loops: CDR1 LNHDA, CDR2 SQIVND (reference sequence). The CDR3 region is CASKGTGRDEQFF. Written as DNA, the CDR3 is TGTGCCAGTAAGGGGACAGGGAGGGATGAGCAGTTCTTC.

The chain combines TRBV6-1 with TRBJ2-7; a possible D gene is TRBD2 (5 bases). The CDR3 extends over 14 amino acids. V lost 6 bases to trimming and J lost 0 bases, with 12 bases between them. Germline CDR1 reads MNHNS; CDR2 reads SASEGT. This CDR3 reads CASREQGSSYEQYF. The CDR3, as DNA: TGTGCCAGCAGAGAACAAGGGAGCTCCTACGAGCAGTACTTC.

The chain joins TRBV19 to TRBJ2-7, with 7 bases fitting TRBD1. V trimming: 5 bases; J trimming: 3 bases; junction bases outside the gene matches: 10. The germline gives CDR1 LNHDA, CDR2 SQIVND (reference sequence). The CDR3 contains 15 residues. For the CDR3, the DNA is TGTGCCAGTAGTCAACAGGGGCCGGGGAGCTACGAGCAGTACTTC. It yields the protein CASSQQGPGSYEQYF.